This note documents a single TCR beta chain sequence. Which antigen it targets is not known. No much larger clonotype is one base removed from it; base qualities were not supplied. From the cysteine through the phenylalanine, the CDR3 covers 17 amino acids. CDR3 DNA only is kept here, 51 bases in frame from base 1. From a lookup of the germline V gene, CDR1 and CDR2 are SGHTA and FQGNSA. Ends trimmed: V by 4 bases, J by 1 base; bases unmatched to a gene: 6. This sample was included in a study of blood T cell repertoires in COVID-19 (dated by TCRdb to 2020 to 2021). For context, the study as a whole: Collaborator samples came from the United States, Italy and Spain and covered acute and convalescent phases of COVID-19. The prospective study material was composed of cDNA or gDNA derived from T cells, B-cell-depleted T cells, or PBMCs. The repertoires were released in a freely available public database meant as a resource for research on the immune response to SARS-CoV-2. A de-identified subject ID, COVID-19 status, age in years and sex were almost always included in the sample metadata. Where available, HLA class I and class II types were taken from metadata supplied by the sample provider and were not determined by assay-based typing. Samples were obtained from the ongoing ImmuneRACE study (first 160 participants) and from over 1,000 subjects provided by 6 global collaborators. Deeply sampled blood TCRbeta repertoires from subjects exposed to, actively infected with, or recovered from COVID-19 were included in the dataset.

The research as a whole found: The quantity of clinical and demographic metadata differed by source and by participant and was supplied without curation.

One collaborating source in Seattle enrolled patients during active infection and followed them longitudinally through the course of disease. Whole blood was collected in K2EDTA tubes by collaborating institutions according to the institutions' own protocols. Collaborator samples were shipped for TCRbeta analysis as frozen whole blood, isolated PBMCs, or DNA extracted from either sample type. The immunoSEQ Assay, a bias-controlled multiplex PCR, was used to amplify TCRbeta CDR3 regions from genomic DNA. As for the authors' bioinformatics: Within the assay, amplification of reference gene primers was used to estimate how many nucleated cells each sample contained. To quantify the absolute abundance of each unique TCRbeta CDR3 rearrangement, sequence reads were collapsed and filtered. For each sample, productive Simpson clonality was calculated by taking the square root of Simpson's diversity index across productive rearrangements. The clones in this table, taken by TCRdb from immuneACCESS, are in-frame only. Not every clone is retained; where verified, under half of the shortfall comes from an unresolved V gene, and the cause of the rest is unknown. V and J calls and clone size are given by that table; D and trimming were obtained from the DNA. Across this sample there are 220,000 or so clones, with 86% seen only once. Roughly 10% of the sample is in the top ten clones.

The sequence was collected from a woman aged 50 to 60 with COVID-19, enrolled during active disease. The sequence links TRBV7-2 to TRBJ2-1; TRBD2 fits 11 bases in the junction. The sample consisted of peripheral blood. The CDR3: CASSSPTSGASYNEQFF. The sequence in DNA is TGTGCCAGCAGCTCTCCGACTAGCGGGGCGTCCTACAATGAGCAGTTCTTC.